The clone carrying this TCR beta chain has at least ten counts. What it binds is unknown. From RNA, the CDR3 regions of TCR beta chains were amplified and sequenced. HTBI primers primed a first-round RT-PCR, and a second-round multiplex PCR followed. TCRdb re-derived calls from the multiplex PCR reads in MiXCR, one entry per CDR3 protein. The sample lists about 210,000 distinct CDR3 sequences, roughly 27% seen once, with about 8.2% in the top ten. Diagnosis used clinical symptoms, serum thyroxine, TRAb, thyroid ultrasound and orbital computed tomography. The data are from a study of Graves' ophthalmopathy and Graves' hyperthyroidism. The study, taken as a whole, reports: Detection in blood was also observed for most expanded thyroid clonotypes above 0.001 frequency. Both an approximately 71% sensitivity and an approximately 79% specificity characterized the model's predictions of ophthalmopathy progression.

CDR3 size: 13 residues. V was cut by 2 bases and J by 2 bases, with 5 bases left in between. The germline V gene has CDR1 KGHDR and CDR2 SFDVKD. The V gene is TRBV24-1, the J gene TRBJ2-5; D unclear. The sequence was collected from a man in his fifties with Graves' ophthalmopathy. Sequencing was carried out using peripheral blood. The CDR3 region is CATSDYKQETQYF. DNA for the CDR3: TGTGCCACCAGTGATTATAAGCAAGAGACCCAGTACTTC.